This T cell receptor beta chain was captured in a study of identical twins (dated by TCRdb to 2015 to 2016). Regarding the complete study: The study deep-sequenced TCR alpha and beta repertoires from monozygotic twins, unrelated adults of various ages and cord blood to test whether fetal clonotypes persist. Replicate twin experiments were performed at different times using different library preparation protocols to rule out contamination.

Every donor in the study was a healthy Caucasian. The twin cohort comprised three pairs of female monozygotic twins, all aged roughly 18 to 29 years. Positive isolation kits from Invitrogen were used to isolate CD4+ and CD8+ T cell populations. This clonotype was seen more than once but under ten times. Its antigen is still unknown. No quality values exist for individual bases; no much larger clone is one base distant. Its CDR3 holds 14 amino acids, cysteine through phenylalanine. Only the CDR3 portion is preserved as DNA: 42 bases, with reading frame beginning at the first base. V and J lose 1 base and 9 bases, and a span of 16 bases separates them. The germline V gene (reference sequence) supplies CDR1 DFQATT and CDR2 SNEGSKA. Libraries came from 5' RACE. The sequencer was an Illumina HiSeq 2000. A universal primer binding site was introduced by template switching, and a unique molecular identifier was present in the final cDNA, enabling accurate counting of TCR cDNA molecules. First-strand cDNA for TCR alpha and beta chains was synthesized from specific primers in the conserved constant-segment region. To control for contamination, every cDNA library was double barcoded, receiving both a SMART-Mk sample barcode and Illumina barcodes. TruSeq adapter sequences along with Illumina sample barcodes were introduced in two successive PCR steps. The TCR alpha and beta cDNA libraries were sequenced on the Illumina HiSeq platform using custom primers. Per the original workflow: MiGEC was used to process raw reads and extract unique molecular identifiers, and MiXCR was used to find CDR3 positions. Recombination models were inferred per individual with the repgenHMM and IGoR tools using an EM algorithm. The analysis of shared clonotypes was done with the tcR package in R, with sharing normalized by the product of cloneset sizes. To study raw recombination without the effects of thymic and clonal selection, out-of-frame nonproductive sequences were analyzed. The public reads were run again by TCRdb, first through fastp at Q25 and then through MiXCR, and only productive beta chains were kept. Each entry is one CDR3 protein sequence, shown with its most common DNA and genes. TCRdb, not the authors, supplied the V and J calls. This sample comprises 450,000 or so distinct CDR3 sequences, roughly a quarter of them detected only once. The ten largest clonotypes hold about 3% of the sample.

Here is what the overall study found, with its caveats: Because the same donors could not be followed over many years, conclusions were based on cross-sectional statistical analysis. Compared with coincidental sharing between unrelated individuals, out-of-frame TCR alpha sequences shared between twins showed an excess of sequences with low generation probability. Abundant cord blood beta clonotypes had fewer insertions, young adult naive repertoires showed a similar but weaker trend, and memory repertoires showed no such trend. Out-of-frame TCR alpha sharing in monozygotic twins was systematically underestimated by recombination models, whereas sharing between unrelated individuals was in agreement with the recombination models. Zero-insertion analyses could be partly confounded by invariant T cells such as MAIT and iNKT, though diverse VJ usage argued against such confounding for most clonotypes. In beta out-of-frame sequences, excess twin sharing was weaker, because having fewer shared sequences lowered the signal-to-noise ratio.

This same sample was also part of a study on T cells expressing NK-cell markers. As that second paper reports: TCR beta-chain repertoires were profiled in sorted CD3+CD56+NKG2C+, CD3+CD56+NKG2C- and CD3+CD56-NKG2C+ T-cell subsets from several donors. Seven of the eight sequenced donors were HCMV-seropositive and one was HCMV-seronegative. In several experiments an anti-gammadeltaTCR antibody was added to restrict sorting to alphabetaTCR-expressing T cells. In six donors, the dominant CD3+CD56+NKG2C+ clonotypes were among the top 10 CD8+ clonotypes and accounted for 1.0-7.0% of CD8+ T cells. Those dominant clonotypes were again the most abundant among CD3+CD56-NKG2C+ cells in a handful of donors, at about 25-60.1%. It remained unclear whether the expanded NKG2C-expressing T cell clones were specific for HCMV antigens. The study sequenced eight donors, all healthy volunteers chosen at random: three men and five women. A commercial ELISA kit detecting HCMV-specific IgG in serum was used to determine HCMV serostatus. MIGEC handled demultiplexing of the reads and grouping by UMI, while MiTCR was used to assemble and quantify clonotypes. To remove erroneous sequences, TCR cDNA sequences were retained only when supported by two or more reads. Downstream repertoire analysis used the tcR package, and clonotypes were matched across fractions by CDR3 nucleotide sequence plus V segment. VDJmatch was used to annotate antigen specificity against VDJdb, with one amino acid substitution allowed in CDR3.

Sequenced input: CD4+ T cells sorted from blood. Recombination connected TRBV20-1 to TRBJ1-5; no D segment can be confidently identified. The receptor comes from a woman aged 18-30 years in good health. This receptor carries the CDR3 CSARGMGNRLPQHF. The DNA sequence follows: TGCAGTGCTAGAGGTATGGGGAACCGATTGCCCCAGCATTTT.